A single sample is the source of the 29 T cell receptor beta chains below, sequenced in a study of T cell clonality in common variable immunodeficiency. The table came from immunoSEQ multiplex PCR; TCRdb's copy has only in-frame clones and leaves some out. In total the sample includes about 81,000 clones, none of them seen once. Sequencing used peripheral blood mononuclear cells. The source of these receptors is a person between 18 and 75 years old in good health.

This clone was detected ten times or more. Sequencing ends 3 residues short of the CDR3 end; the germline J gene provides the rest. The V call is TRBV29-1, the J call TRBJ2-1, with D unresolved. The germline V gene encodes CDR1 SQVTM and CDR2 ANQGSEA. V lost 7 bases to trimming and J lost 0 bases, with 13 bases between them. The CDR3 contains 14 residues. CDR3 bases read: TGCAGCGCCCTCCTGACGGGCTCCTACAATGAG. As protein: CSALLTGSYNE. The whole CDR3 region reads CSALLTGSYNEQFF.

This clone was picked up many times. Read data end 3 residues before the CDR3 end; the end is taken from the germline J gene. This chain links TRBV24-1 with TRBJ1-5; D is unclear. Between the trimmed V and J ends, which lost 5 bases and 4 bases, there was a span of 8 bases. The CDR3 loop spans 13 amino acids. Germline V gives CDR1 KGHDR, CDR2 SFDVKD. The part of the CDR3 DNA that was read is TGTGCCACCAGTGCAACAGCAAATCAGCCC. Its protein product is CATSATANQP. The full-length CDR3 reads as CATSATANQPQHF.

This clone was recorded many times. The CDR3 end falls 3 residues outside the read, so it is completed with the germline J gene. This chain links TRBV6-1 with TRBJ1-2; D is unresolved. Deletions cut 1 base from V and 7 bases from J, with 10 bases between. Per the germline V gene, CDR1 is MNHNS and CDR2 is SASEGT. The CDR3 covers 13 residues. The sequenced CDR3 bases are TGTGCCAGCAGTGAAGGAGGGTTGCGTGGC. Amino acids: CASSEGGLRG. The whole CDR3 is CASSEGGLRGYTF.

Many counts were recorded for this clone. The sequenced fragment ends 3 residues before the CDR3 boundary, so the rest is inferred from the germline J gene. The rearrangement joins TRBV15 to TRBJ2-7; 7 bases match TRBD1. The germline V gene has CDR1 LNHNV and CDR2 YYDKDF (reference sequence). With 5 bases clipped from V and 0 bases from J, the junction kept 13 bases outside the gene matches. CDR3 length: 17 residues. The sequenced part of the CDR3 DNA is TGTGCCACCAGCCGACGGGCAGGGGGATCCAGCTCCTACGAG. Its translation is CATSRRAGGSSSYE. The CDR3 in its entirety is CATSRRAGGSSSYEQYF. Full variable domain (missing parts from reference TRBV15 and TRBJ2-7): DAMVIQNPRYQVTQFGKPVTLSCSQTLNHNVMYWYQQKSSQAPKLLFHYYDKDFNNEADTPDNFQSRRPNTSFCFLDIRSPGLGDTAMYLCATSRRAGGSSSYEQYFGPGTRLTVT.

In this sample, this clone turned up many times. The read gets to within 3 residues of the CDR3 end, and the germline J gene fills in the rest. V and J are TRBV2 and TRBJ2-3; D might be TRBD2 (5 bases). CDR3 length: 16 residues. Germline assignment: CDR1 SNHLY and CDR2 FYNNEI. The V end lost 2 bases, the J end lost 2 bases, and 14 bases lay between the germline ends. CDR3: CASSERGPSVTDTQYF. CDR3 bases read: TGTGCCAGCAGTGAACGCGGGCCCTCCGTCACAGATACG. The full variable domain, rest sourced from reference TRBV2 and TRBJ2-3, is EPEVTQTPSHQVTQMGQEVILRCVPISNHLYFYWYRQILGQKVEFLVSFYNNEISEKSEIFDDQFSVERPDGSNFTLKIRSTKLEDSAMYFCASSERGPSVTDTQYFGPGTRLTVL.

This clone came up many times. The read finishes 3 residues shy of the CDR3 end, and the germline J gene is used to complete it. The chain combines TRBV11-3 with TRBJ2-3; D perhaps matches TRBD1 (5 bases). Trimming left V 2 bases short and J 1 base short, with 7 bases between. The germline CDR1 and CDR2 sequences are SGHNT and YENEEA. The CDR3 length is 14 residues. CDR3 bases read: TGTGCCAGCAGCTTAAAACAGGGCACAGATACG. Translating it yields CASSLKQGTDT. The whole CDR3 region reads CASSLKQGTDTQYF.

This clone was found many times. The read falls 3 residues short of the CDR3 end, and the missing part is taken from the germline J gene. The rearrangement links TRBV4-2 to TRBJ1-6; TRBD1 might be the D (5 bases). CDR1 is LGHNA and CDR2 is YNFKEQ in the germline V gene. The CDR3 extends over 14 amino acids. Between the trimmed V and J ends, which lost 1 base and 10 bases, there was a span of 11 bases. The CDR3 reads CASSQGQGESPLHF. The sequenced CDR3 bases are TGTGCCAGCAGCCAAGGGCAGGGAGAGTCACCC.

There are many counts of this clone. The read halts 3 residues ahead of the CDR3 end, with the missing end drawn from the germline J gene. The chain recombines TRBV19 with TRBJ2-7, with 14 nucleotides matching TRBD2. Germline V gene sequence: CDR1 LNHDA, CDR2 SQIVND (reference sequence). V lost 2 bases and J lost 4; bases outside the gene matches: 10. This CDR3 comprises 18 residues. The CDR3 loop is CASSIYPYGTSGRYEQYF. CDR3 bases read: TGTGCCAGTAGTATATATCCTTACGGGACTAGCGGGAGATACGAG.

This clone has a count of ten or more. Read sequence stops 3 residues before the CDR3 end, and the germline J gene provides the missing end. The chain uses TRBV7-2 and TRBJ2-7, with D possibly being TRBD2 (5 bases). Germline CDR1 and CDR2: SGHTA and FQGNSA. The length of the CDR3 is 13 residues. V was cut by 5 bases and J by 3 bases, with 11 bases left in between. The sequenced part of the CDR3 DNA is TGTGCCAGCAGCGGATGGACTGGCTACGAG. It codes for CASSGWTGYE. The whole CDR3 is CASSGWTGYEQYF.

This clone was found many times. The CDR3 region is CASSLVRVHNEQFF. Partial CDR3 DNA: TGTGCCAGCAGCTTAGTCAGGGTTCACAATGAG. The genes are TRBV13 and TRBJ2-1; D might be TRBD1 (5 bases). The DNA ends 3 residues before the CDR3 does, and the rest of the CDR3 is filled in from the germline J gene. The V and J ends lost 1 base and 5 bases respectively, with 9 bases between them. The germline gives CDR1 PRHDT, CDR2 FYEKMQ (reference sequence). This CDR3 is 14 amino acids long.

The sample holds many counts of this clone. The CDR3 sequence is CASSLALAGGLVREQYF. The sequenced CDR3 bases are TGTGCCAGCAGCTTAGCACTAGCGGGAGGCCTGGTCCGCGAG. V usage is TRBV7-2 and J usage is TRBJ2-7, with 12 nucleotides matching TRBD2. The observed sequence ends 3 residues before the CDR3 terminus, with the missing tail filled in from the germline J gene. V lost 0 bases, J lost 6 bases, and 9 bases stayed unmatched. The CDR3 sequence is 17 residues long. The germline gives CDR1 SGHTA, CDR2 FQGNSA.

This clone was recorded many times. The CDR3 extends 3 residues past the end of the read, so its final part is completed from the germline J gene. This chain links TRBV5-8 with TRBJ2-3; a possible D gene is TRBD1 (5 bases). Between the trimmed V and J ends, which lost 6 bases and 5 bases, there was a span of 16 bases. The CDR3 contains 14 residues. Germline V gene lookup returns CDR1 SGHTS and CDR2 YDEGEE. CDR3 amino acids: CASISRQPIDTQYF. CDR3 DNA, as far as it was read: TGTGCCAGCATCTCCAGACAGCCCATAGATACG.

This clone was seen ten or more times. Coverage ceases 3 residues before the CDR3 finishes, and the germline J gene fills in the end. The rearrangement links TRBV7-2 to TRBJ1-6, with 7 bases that match TRBD1. With 6 bases clipped from V and 8 bases from J, the junction kept 1 base outside the gene matches. This CDR3 comprises 12 residues. From germline, CDR1 is SGHTA and CDR2 FQGNSA. The CDR3 reads CASSTGDSPLHF. Partial CDR3 DNA: TGTGCCAGCAGTACAGGGGATTCACCC.

This clone has a count of ten or more. The read comes to an end 3 residues before the CDR3 does, leaving the germline J gene to fill in the end. V gene TRBV7-9 combines with J gene TRBJ2-7; D gene ambiguous. The CDR3 has 14 amino acids. Germline CDR1 SEHNR, CDR2 FQNEAQ (reference sequence). V lost 5 bases to trimming and J lost 2 bases, with 13 bases between them. Incomplete CDR3 DNA: TGTGCCAGCAGCCAAAGCGCTGTACCCTACGAG. Translated: CASSQSAVPYE. The CDR3 in its entirety is CASSQSAVPYEQYF.

There are many counts of this clone. Read sequence stops 3 residues before the CDR3 end, and the germline J gene provides the missing end. This chain uses TRBV11-2 with TRBJ2-1, with 8 positions matching TRBD2. The CDR3 consists of 15 residues. Unmatched junction bases numbered 9, after V lost 4 bases and J lost 7 bases. In germline, CDR1 is SGHAT, CDR2 FQNNGV. CDR3 DNA, as far as it was read: TGTGCCAGCAGCTCCCTAAGCGGGAGTATGAATGAG. Translated, it gives CASSSLSGSMNE. The entire CDR3 reads CASSSLSGSMNEQFF.

This clone was counted at least ten times. CDR3 sequence reads: CASSVGTSGRYTGELFF. The part of the CDR3 DNA that was read is TGTGCCAGCAGCGTAGGGACTAGCGGGAGGTACACCGGGGAG. V usage is TRBV9 and J usage is TRBJ2-2; TRBD2 aligns across 14 bases. The CDR3 end lies 3 residues beyond the end of the read and is filled in from the germline J gene. This CDR3 spans 17 amino acids. The germline V gene has CDR1 SGDLS and CDR2 YYNGEE. V dropped 0 bases and J dropped 3; count of bases not matched to a gene: 1.

In its sample, this clone was seen many times. The missing CDR3 end, 3 residues past where the read stops, is filled in from the germline J gene. The gene calls are TRBV5-1 and TRBJ2-1; 8 bases match TRBD2. CDR1 is SGHRS and CDR2 is YFSETQ in the germline V gene. The CDR3 length is 16 residues. V lost 2 bases to trimming and J lost 8 bases; unmatched junction nucleotides: 12. Here the CDR3 reads CASSFPWREVIDEQFF. The covered CDR3 bases are TGCGCCAGCAGCTTCCCCTGGCGGGAGGTGATCGATGAG.

This clone was counted many times. The CDR3 is cut off 3 residues early in the read; its end comes from the germline J gene. This rearrangement joins TRBV29-1 to TRBJ2-1; D possibly corresponds to TRBD1 (7 bases). The CDR3 consists of 17 residues. The V gene lost 7 bases and the J gene lost 3 bases, with 25 bases spanning the gap. Germline CDR1 is SQVTM and CDR2 is ANQGSEA. The sequenced CDR3 bases are TGCAGCGGCCTGGGGGGACAGTTGACAGTAATCTACAATGAG. This sequence encodes CSGLGGQLTVIYNE. The CDR3, in full, reads CSGLGGQLTVIYNEQFF.

This clone was counted at least ten times. Read data end 3 residues before the CDR3 end; the end is taken from the germline J gene. The chain links TRBV20-1 to TRBJ2-1; 10 bases map to TRBD2. Looked up from germline, CDR1 is DFQATT and CDR2 is SNEGSKA (reference sequence). Losses at the gene ends were 3 bases for V and 0 bases for J; bases not matched to a gene: 5. This CDR3 contains 16 residues. Partial CDR3 DNA: TGCAGTGCTAGGTGGGGACTAGCGACCTCCTACAATGAG. The encoded protein is CSARWGLATSYNE. The whole CDR3 region reads CSARWGLATSYNEQFF.

At least ten counts were recorded for this clone. The DNA ends 3 residues before the CDR3 does, and the rest of the CDR3 is filled in from the germline J gene. V is TRBV19 and J is TRBJ2-3, with D uncertain. The CDR3 has 14 amino acids. V was pared by 3 bases and J by 5 bases, with 12 bases between. Germline lookup yields CDR1 LNHDA and CDR2 SQIVND (reference sequence). The CDR3 bases that were read are TGTGCCAGTAGTATGGGCGCAGACGGAGATACG. It translates to CASSMGADGDT. The complete CDR3 sequence is CASSMGADGDTQYF.

There are many counts of this clone. Read coverage stops 3 residues before the CDR3 terminus; the germline J gene supplies the remainder. This sequence joins TRBV12-3 or TRBV12-4 and TRBJ2-7; 8 nucleotides match TRBD2. The CDR3 has 16 residues. V dropped 6 bases and J dropped 4; count of bases not matched to a gene: 14. The CDR3 spells CASSPGGGGPVYEQYF. The CDR3 DNA, read in part, is TGTGCCAGCAGCCCGGGGGGCGGGGGGCCTGTGTACGAG.

This clone has ten or more counts. A read error may account for a junction end that differs from germline. From the germline J gene comes the end of the CDR3, since the read stops 3 residues before it. V usage is TRBV4-2 and J usage is TRBJ2-7; TRBD1 matches at 7 bases. The CDR3 covers 14 residues. Germline CDR1 is LGHNA and CDR2 is YNFKEQ. The CDR3 DNA, read in part, is TGCGCCAGCAGCCAAGCTAGCAGGGGGTCCGAG. Its translation is CASSQASRGSE. The full CDR3 is CASSQASRGSEQYF.

The table lists this clone with many counts. Read coverage stops 3 residues before the CDR3 terminus; the germline J gene supplies the remainder. The genes are TRBV19 and TRBJ2-7, with TRBD2 matching over 9 bases. The CDR3 is 14 amino acids. V shed 5 bases and J 3 bases; nucleotides not matched to a gene: 5. Per germline, CDR1 LNHDA and CDR2 SQIVND (reference sequence). The CDR3 is CASSLASGNYEQYF. CDR3 DNA, as far as it was read: TGTGCCAGTAGTCTGGCTAGCGGGAACTACGAG. The full variable domain, completed using reference TRBV19 and TRBJ2-7, is DGGITQSPKYLFRKEGQNVTLSCEQNLNHDAMYWYRQDPGQGLRLIYYSQIVNDFQKGDIAEGYSVSREKKESFPLTVTSAQKNPTAFYLCASSLASGNYEQYFGPGTRLTVT.

This clone was recorded at least ten times. Coverage ceases 3 residues before the CDR3 finishes, and the germline J gene fills in the end. The V and J genes are TRBV29-1 and TRBJ2-7; D possibly corresponds to TRBD1 (6 bases). Trimming pared 3 bases from V and 0 bases from J, leaving 15 bases between. CDR3 size: 15 residues. CDR1 and CDR2 from the germline V gene are SQVTM and ANQGSEA. CDR3 in amino acids: CSVEGAGPSSYEQYF. The CDR3 DNA, read in part, is TGCAGCGTTGAGGGGGCAGGGCCGAGCTCCTACGAG.

Ten or more counts support this clone. This CDR3 is CASSFLPRSGATDTQYF. The CDR3 bases that were read are TGTGCCAGCAGCTTCCTACCCCGGTCCGGTGCGACAGATACG. V and J are TRBV7-3 and TRBJ2-3; no clear D gene. The CDR3 end is not reached by the read, which stops 3 residues before it; the germline J gene fills it in. The germline V gene encodes CDR1 SGHTA and CDR2 FQGTGA. The CDR3 is made up of 17 amino acids. The V gene lost 3 bases and the J gene lost 3 bases, with 19 bases spanning the gap.

This clone has a count of ten or more. The sequence runs out 3 residues before the end of the CDR3; the remainder is reconstructed from the germline J gene. This rearrangement joins TRBV18 to TRBJ2-6; D is perhaps TRBD2 (7 bases). There are 18 residues in the CDR3. From germline, CDR1 is KGHSH and CDR2 LQKENI. Trimming took 6 bases from V and 2 from J, leaving 20 bases between them. The CDR3 protein is CASSFFGGLEAGANVLTF. CDR3 DNA (partial): TGTGCCAGCTCTTTCTTCGGGGGGCTCGAGGCTGGGGCCAACGTC.

This clone appeared many times. The sequence runs out 3 residues before the end of the CDR3; the remainder is reconstructed from the germline J gene. The V gene is TRBV28, the J gene TRBJ2-7, with a possible D match to TRBD2 (6 bases). There are 11 residues in the CDR3. CDR1 and CDR2 (germline): MDHEN, SYDVKM. Trimming cost V 6 bases and J 6 bases, with 9 bases left between them. CDR3 region: CASRTRFEQYF. The part of the CDR3 DNA that was read is TGTGCCAGCAGGACTAGGTTCGAG. The variable domain in full, completed from reference TRBV28 and TRBJ2-7, reads DVKVTQSSRYLVKRTGEKVFLECVQDMDHENMFWYRQDPGLGLRLIYFSYDVKMKEKGDIPEGYSVSREKKERFSLILESASTNQTSMYLCASRTRFEQYFGPGTRLTVT.

This clone occurred many times. The read stops 3 residues short of the end of the CDR3; the missing end is completed from the germline J gene. V and J are TRBV29-1 and TRBJ2-2; maybe TRBD1 (5 bases). V was shortened by 4 bases and J by 7 bases, with 10 bases between the two germline ends. The CDR3 is 12 residues long. Germline CDR1 and CDR2: SQVTM and ANQGSEA. This CDR3 reads CSVGAGFGELFF. CDR3 DNA, as far as it was read: TGCAGCGTTGGTGCAGGGTTCGGGGAG.

This clone was seen ten or more times. The DNA read from the CDR3 is TGTGCCAGCTCACCCGGGACTAGTCCCTTCCAAGAGACC. Its translation: CASSPGTSPFQET. The entire CDR3 sequence reads CASSPGTSPFQETQYF. The chain joins TRBV18 to TRBJ2-5; 8 bases align to TRBD2. The DNA ends 3 residues before the CDR3 does, and the rest of the CDR3 is filled in from the germline J gene. This CDR3 is built from 16 residues. The V and J ends lost 3 bases and 1 base, in that order; junction bases with no gene match: 7. The germline CDR1 and CDR2 sequences are KGHSH and LQKENI.